Below are 21 T cell receptor beta chains sequenced from a single sample in a study of T cell changes during pregnancy in multiple sclerosis (dated by TCRdb to 2018 to 2020). Library method: the immunoSEQ multiplex PCR assay. In TCRdb, the immuneACCESS table is reduced to in-frame sequences with V and J assigned. These tables do not hold every clone; where another copy was compared, an unresolved V gene accounts for under half, and the others remain unexplained. This sample gives approximately 32,000 clones in total; over 85% of them show up just once. Of the sample, about 4.8% falls within the top ten clones. The sample in question was CD8+ T cells from peripheral blood mononuclear cells, obtained in the first trimester of pregnancy. Receptors originate from a female donor with multiple sclerosis, enrolled in a pregnancy study.

The chain couples TRBV2 to TRBJ1-5, with no clear D. Trimming removed 4 bases at V and 0 bases at J, with 10 bases between. The length of the CDR3 is 15 residues. Germline values: CDR1 SNHLY, CDR2 FYNNEI. The CDR3 region is CASSGDSYSNQPQHF. DNA for the CDR3: TGTGCCAGCAGTGGAGACTCCTATAGCAATCAGCCCCAGCATTTT. The full variable domain, with the rest looked up from reference TRBV2 and TRBJ1-5, is EPEVTQTPSHQVTQMGQEVILRCVPISNHLYFYWYRQILGQKVEFLVSFYNNEISEKSEIFDDQFSVERPDGSNFTLKIRSTKLEDSAMYFCASSGDSYSNQPQHFGDGTRLSIL.

The chain employs TRBV5-6 and TRBJ1-2; possibly TRBD1 for D (5 bases). V lost 6 bases and J lost 0, with 12 bases in between. The V gene's germline CDR1 is SGHDT and CDR2 YYEEEE. The CDR3 consists of 14 residues. CDR3 sequence: CASTGAGTNYGYTF. The CDR3 nucleotides read TGTGCCAGCACCGGCGCAGGGACTAACTATGGCTACACCTTC.

This chain joins TRBV5-1 and TRBJ2-7; 8 bases line up with TRBD2. Germline assignment: CDR1 SGHRS and CDR2 YFSETQ. The CDR3 length is 15 residues. After removal of 4 bases from V and 3 bases from J, the junction contained 9 bases not matched to a gene. The chain's CDR3 is CASSVGLGHVYEQYF. The CDR3 DNA sequence: TGCGCCAGCAGCGTGGGACTAGGGCATGTCTACGAGCAGTACTTC.

J is TRBJ1-2 and V is TRBV29-1; D ambiguous. The CDR3 totals 11 residues. The V end was cut by 3 bases, the J end by 8 bases, with 10 bases between. Looked up from germline, CDR1 is SQVTM and CDR2 is ANQGSEA. The CDR3: CSVDEGVGYTF. DNA of the CDR3: TGCAGCGTTGACGAGGGTGTGGGCTACACCTTC.

J is TRBJ1-4 and V is TRBV12-5; 9 nucleotides line up with TRBD1. V lost 7 bases, J lost 5 bases, and 2 bases stayed unmatched. This CDR3 region has 13 residues. Germline V gene lookup returns CDR1 LGHNT and CDR2 FRNRAP. The CDR3 here is CASAGTGNEKLFF. CDR3 nucleotide sequence: TGTGCTAGTGCGGGGACAGGGAATGAAAAACTGTTTTTT.

The chain carries TRBV4-2 and TRBJ2-3, with 8 bases identical to TRBD2. Germline V CDR1 and CDR2: LGHNA, YNFKEQ. The CDR3 consists of 16 residues. With 1 base clipped from V and 5 bases from J, the junction kept 8 bases outside the gene matches. CDR3 sequence (DNA): TGTGCCAGCAGCCAAGGCCAACTAGCGGAGGGAGATACGCAGTATTTT. Translation gives CASSQGQLAEGDTQYF.

The CDR3 loop is CASSGGGRAGQETQYF. The CDR3 region has the DNA TGTGCCAGCAGCGGGGGCGGGAGGGCCGGTCAGGAGACCCAGTACTTC. The chain combines TRBV7-9 with TRBJ2-5, with 9 bases that match TRBD2. The V and J ends lost 5 bases and 5 bases, in that order; junction bases with no gene match: 12. CDR1 is SEHNR and CDR2 is FQNEAQ in the germline V gene (reference sequence). This CDR3 is built from 16 residues. The entire variable domain, with the rest obtained from reference TRBV7-9 and TRBJ2-5, is as follows: DTGVSQNPRHKITKRGQNVTFRCDPISEHNRLYWYRQTLGQGPEFLTYFQNEAQLEKSRLLSDRFSAERPKGSFSTLEIQRTEQGDSAMYLCASSGGGRAGQETQYFGPGTRLLVL.

The chain combines TRBV7-3 with TRBJ2-3; 8 bases agree with TRBD2. Germline CDR1 is SGHTA and CDR2 is FQGTGA. The trim removed 5 bases at V and 0 bases at J, leaving 4 bases unmatched. The length of the CDR3 is 15 residues. The CDR3 nucleotides are TGTGCCAGCAGCCTCACTAGCGGTAGCACAGATACGCAGTATTTT. It encodes CASSLTSGSTDTQYF.

V and J are TRBV2 and TRBJ2-1, with 10 bases lining up with TRBD2. V dropped 1 base and J dropped 7; count of bases not matched to a gene: 7. Germline lookup yields CDR1 SNHLY and CDR2 FYNNEI. The CDR3 contains 16 residues. The CDR3 is CASSEGLAGAWNEQFF. The CDR3 nucleotides are TGTGCCAGCAGTGAAGGGCTAGCGGGAGCATGGAATGAGCAGTTCTTC.

V and J are TRBV5-6 and TRBJ1-4; a weak D match, TRBD1 (5 bases). Trimming left V 0 bases short and J 7 bases short, with 13 bases between. CDR3 length equals 15 residues. In germline, CDR1 is SGHDT, CDR2 YYEEEE. CDR3 region: CASSLEAGKVEKLFF. CDR3 sequence (DNA): TGTGCCAGCAGCTTGGAAGCAGGGAAAGTTGAAAAACTGTTTTTT.

The chain carries TRBV5-4 and TRBJ2-2; D gene unclear. The CDR3 is 11 amino acids. Germline loops: CDR1 SGHNT, CDR2 YYREEE (reference sequence). With 5 bases removed from V and 8 bases from J, the gap between germline ends came to 7 bases. The CDR3 loop reads CASRFSGELFF. The CDR3 DNA is TGTGCCAGCAGATTTTCTGGGGAGCTGTTTTTT.

The rearrangement links TRBV11-2 to TRBJ1-1; D not certain. Trimming removed 4 bases from V and 1 base from J, with 16 bases in between. Germline CDR1 is SGHAT and CDR2 is FQNNGV. This CDR3 spans 16 amino acids. CDR3 loop: CASSSGAWIENTEAFF. The CDR3 DNA reads as TGTGCCAGCAGCTCCGGAGCCTGGATAGAGAACACTGAAGCTTTCTTT.

This chain joins TRBV6-5 and TRBJ2-1, with TRBD1 identical over 9 bases. This CDR3 region has 15 residues. Germline CDR1 is MNHEY and CDR2 is SVGAGI. Losses at the gene ends were 6 bases for V and 8 bases for J; bases not matched to a gene: 11. CDR3 DNA sequence: TGTGCCAGCAGACTCTCGGGACAGGGTTTCGATGAGCAGTTCTTC. Its protein product is CASRLSGQGFDEQFF.

V usage is TRBV7-4 and J usage is TRBJ2-7; 15 bases are a match to TRBD2. CDR3 length equals 17 residues. Losses at the gene ends were 4 bases for V and 0 bases for J; bases not matched to a gene: 4. CDR1 is SGHVT and CDR2 is SQSDAQ in the germline V gene. Here the CDR3 DNA reads TGTGCCAGCAGCTCGGGACTAGCGGGAGGTCGCTCCTACGAGCAGTACTTC. This codes for CASSSGLAGGRSYEQYF.

J is TRBJ2-7 and V is TRBV29-1; D ambiguous. The CDR3 is 13 amino acids. CDR1 SQVTM and CDR2 ANQGSEA come from the germline V gene. Trimming stripped 6 bases from V and 6 bases from J, with 18 bases between. CDR3 region: CSVIPPMVTEQYF. CDR3 bases: TGCAGCGTGATACCGCCTATGGTTACCGAGCAGTACTTC.

The CDR3 reads CASSVWGQGAYEQYF. The CDR3 bases are TGTGCCAGCAGCGTCTGGGGACAGGGGGCCTACGAGCAGTACTTC. The chain couples TRBV6-1 to TRBJ2-7; 11 positions match TRBD1. In germline, CDR1 is MNHNS, CDR2 SASEGT. The CDR3 extends over 15 amino acids. J lost 2 bases, V lost 6 bases, and 6 bases had no gene match.

The rearrangement uses TRBV5-6 and TRBJ2-2; 8 bases are a match to TRBD1. Germline CDR1 reads SGHDT; CDR2 reads YYEEEE. With 0 bases clipped from V and 3 bases from J, the junction kept 7 bases outside the gene matches. This CDR3 spans 17 amino acids. CDR3 sequence (DNA): TGTGCCAGCAGCTTGGCCTTGGACAGGGAGGACACCGGGGAGCTGTTTTTT. Its protein product is CASSLALDREDTGELFF.

This clone was seen just once. This rearrangement joins TRBV13 to TRBJ2-7; 10 bases are a match to TRBD2. V shed 0 bases, J shed 2 bases, and the junction held 1 base outside the gene matches. CDR3 size: 15 residues. The germline V gene has CDR1 PRHDT and CDR2 FYEKMQ (reference sequence). Here the CDR3 DNA reads TGTGCCAGCAGCTTAGGTAGCGGGGGGACCTACGAGCAGTACTTC. Translation gives CASSLGSGGTYEQYF.

Judged by abundance, this clone is medium-sized. The chain has TRBV6-4 and TRBJ2-2; 8 bases match TRBD2. Germline values: CDR1 MRHNA, CDR2 SNTAGT. V lost 5 bases to trimming and J lost 4 bases; unmatched junction nucleotides: 0. There are 13 residues in the CDR3. In nucleotides, the CDR3 is TGTGCCAGCAGTAGCGGGAGCACCGGGGAGCTGTTTTTT. It translates to CASSSGSTGELFF.

The V call is TRBV29-1, the J call TRBJ1-1; a weak D match, TRBD1 (6 bases). The CDR3 is 13 residues long. With 4 bases removed from V and 3 bases from J, the gap between germline ends came to 12 bases. Germline CDR1 SQVTM, CDR2 ANQGSEA. The CDR3 spells CSVVRRGDTEAFF. CDR3 sequence (DNA): TGCAGCGTTGTGCGCAGGGGAGACACTGAAGCTTTCTTT.

The chain uses TRBV4-1 and TRBJ2-7; tentatively, D is TRBD1 (6 bases). From germline, CDR1 is MGHRA and CDR2 YSYEKL. This CDR3 has 13 amino acids. Trimming took 3 bases from V and 2 from J, leaving 8 bases between them. The chain's CDR3 is CASSQAGAYEQYF. CDR3 DNA sequence: TGCGCCAGCAGCCAGGCAGGGGCCTACGAGCAGTACTTC.